This T cell receptor (beta chain) originates from a study of vaccination effects on CD4 cells after COVID-19. TCRdb keeps only in-frame clones here, not all; method: immunoSEQ multiplex PCR. The repertoire has around 69,000 clones, 74% of them found once; the top ten carry around 1.5%. The V gene's germline CDR1 is SGHRS and CDR2 YFSETQ. CDR3 length equals 13 residues. Trimming took 2 bases from V and 3 from J, leaving 5 bases between them. In the ViraFEST assay, antigen-specific CD4+ clonotypes were identified by expansion after peptide-pool stimulation. Culture proceeded for more than 8 days, and CD4+ T cells were then isolated. Each participant received a vaccine that was either BNT162b2 or mRNA-1273, given as two doses. This clone was counted a few times. Its antigen is as yet unknown.

The sequencing here drew on CD4+ T cells from PBMCs cultured with HCoV-229E spike peptides, taken after COVID-19 vaccination. This chain connects TRBV5-1 to TRBJ2-2; D is unresolved. The receptor comes from a human donor who received a COVID-19 vaccine. The CDR3 reads CASSLLDTGELFF. The DNA for the CDR3 is TGCGCCAGCAGCTTACTGGACACCGGGGAGCTGTTTTTT. The whole variable domain, filled in from reference TRBV5-1 and TRBJ2-2, reads KAGVTQTPRYLIKTRGQQVTLSCSPISGHRSVSWYQQTPGQGLQFLFEYFSETQRNKGNFPGRFSGRQFSNSRSEMNVSTLELGDSALYLCASSLLDTGELFFGEGSRLTVL.